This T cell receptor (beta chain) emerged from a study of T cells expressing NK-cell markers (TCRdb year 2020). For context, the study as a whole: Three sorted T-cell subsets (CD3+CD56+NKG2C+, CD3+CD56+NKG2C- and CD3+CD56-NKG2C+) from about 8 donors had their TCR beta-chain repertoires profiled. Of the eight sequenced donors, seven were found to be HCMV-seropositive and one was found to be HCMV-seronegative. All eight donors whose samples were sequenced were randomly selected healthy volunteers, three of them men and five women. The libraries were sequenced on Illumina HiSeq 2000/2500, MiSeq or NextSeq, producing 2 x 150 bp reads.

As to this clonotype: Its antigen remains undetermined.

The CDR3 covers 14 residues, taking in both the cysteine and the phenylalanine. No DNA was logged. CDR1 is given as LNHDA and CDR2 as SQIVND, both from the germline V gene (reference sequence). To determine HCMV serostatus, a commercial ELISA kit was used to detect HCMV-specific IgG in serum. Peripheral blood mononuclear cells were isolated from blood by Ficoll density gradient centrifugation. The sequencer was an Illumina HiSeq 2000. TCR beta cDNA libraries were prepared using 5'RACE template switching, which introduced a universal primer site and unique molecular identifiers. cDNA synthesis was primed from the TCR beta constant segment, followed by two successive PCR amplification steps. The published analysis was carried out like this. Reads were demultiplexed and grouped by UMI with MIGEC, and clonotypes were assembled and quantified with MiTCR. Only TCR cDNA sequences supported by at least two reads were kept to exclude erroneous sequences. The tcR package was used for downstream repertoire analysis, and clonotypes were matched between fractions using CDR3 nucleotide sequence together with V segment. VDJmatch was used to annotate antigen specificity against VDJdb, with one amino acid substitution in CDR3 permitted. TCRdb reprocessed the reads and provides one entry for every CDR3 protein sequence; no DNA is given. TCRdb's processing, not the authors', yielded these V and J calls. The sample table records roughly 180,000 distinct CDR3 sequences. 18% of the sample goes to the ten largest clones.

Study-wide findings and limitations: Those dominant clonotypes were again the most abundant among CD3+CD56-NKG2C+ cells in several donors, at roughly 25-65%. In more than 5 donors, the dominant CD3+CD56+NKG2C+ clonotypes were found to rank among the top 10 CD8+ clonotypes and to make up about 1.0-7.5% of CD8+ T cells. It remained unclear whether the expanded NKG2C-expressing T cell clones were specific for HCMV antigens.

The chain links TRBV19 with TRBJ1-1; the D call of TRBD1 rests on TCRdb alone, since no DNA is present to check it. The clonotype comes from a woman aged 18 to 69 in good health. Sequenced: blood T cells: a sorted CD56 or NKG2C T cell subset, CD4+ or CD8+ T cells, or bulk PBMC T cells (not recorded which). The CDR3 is CASSRQGWVTEAFF.